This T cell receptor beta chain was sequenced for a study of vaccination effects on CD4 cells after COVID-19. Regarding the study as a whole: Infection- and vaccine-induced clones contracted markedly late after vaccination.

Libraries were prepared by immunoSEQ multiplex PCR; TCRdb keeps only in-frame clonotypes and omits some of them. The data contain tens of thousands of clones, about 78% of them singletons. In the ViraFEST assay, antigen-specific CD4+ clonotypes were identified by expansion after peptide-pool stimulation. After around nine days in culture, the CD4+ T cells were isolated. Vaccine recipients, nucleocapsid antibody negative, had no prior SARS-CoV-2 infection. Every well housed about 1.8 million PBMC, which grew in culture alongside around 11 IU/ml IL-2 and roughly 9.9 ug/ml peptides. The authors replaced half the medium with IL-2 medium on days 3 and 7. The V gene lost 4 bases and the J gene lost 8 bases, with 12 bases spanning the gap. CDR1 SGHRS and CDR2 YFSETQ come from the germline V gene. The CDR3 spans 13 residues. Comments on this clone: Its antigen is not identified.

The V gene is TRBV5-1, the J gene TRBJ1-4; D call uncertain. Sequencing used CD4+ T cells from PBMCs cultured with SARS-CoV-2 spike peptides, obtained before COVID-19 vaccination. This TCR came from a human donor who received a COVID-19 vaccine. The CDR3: CASSTDKNEKLFF. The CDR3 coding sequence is TGCGCCAGCAGCACTGACAAGAACGAAAAACTGTTTTTT.